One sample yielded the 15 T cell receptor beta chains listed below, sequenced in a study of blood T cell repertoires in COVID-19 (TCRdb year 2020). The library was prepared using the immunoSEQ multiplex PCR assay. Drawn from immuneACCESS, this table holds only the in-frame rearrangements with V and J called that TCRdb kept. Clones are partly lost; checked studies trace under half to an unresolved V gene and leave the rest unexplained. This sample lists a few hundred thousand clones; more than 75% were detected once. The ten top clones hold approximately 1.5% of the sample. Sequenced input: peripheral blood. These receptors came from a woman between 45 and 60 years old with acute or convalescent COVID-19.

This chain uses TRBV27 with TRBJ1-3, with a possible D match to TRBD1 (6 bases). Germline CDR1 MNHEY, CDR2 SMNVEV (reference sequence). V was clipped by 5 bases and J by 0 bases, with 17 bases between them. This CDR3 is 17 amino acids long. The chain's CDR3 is CASSPTYTGSSGNTIYF. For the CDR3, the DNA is TGTGCCAGCAGTCCAACTTACACAGGGAGCTCTGGAAACACCATATATTTT.

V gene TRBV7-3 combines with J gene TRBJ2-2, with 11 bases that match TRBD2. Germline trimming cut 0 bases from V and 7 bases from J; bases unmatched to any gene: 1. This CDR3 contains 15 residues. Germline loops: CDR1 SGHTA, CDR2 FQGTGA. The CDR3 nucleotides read TGTGCCAGCAGCTTAACCGGGACTAGCGGCGGGGAGCTGTTTTTT. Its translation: CASSLTGTSGGELFF.

In nucleotides, the CDR3 is TGTGCCAGCAGTTTAGGGGGCGGGGGTGAAGCTTTCTTT. It codes for CASSLGGGGEAFF. The rearrangement links TRBV12-3 or TRBV12-4 to TRBJ1-1, with D perhaps TRBD1 (5 bases). The V end was cut by 1 base, the J end by 7 bases, with 10 bases between. The CDR3 extends over 13 amino acids.

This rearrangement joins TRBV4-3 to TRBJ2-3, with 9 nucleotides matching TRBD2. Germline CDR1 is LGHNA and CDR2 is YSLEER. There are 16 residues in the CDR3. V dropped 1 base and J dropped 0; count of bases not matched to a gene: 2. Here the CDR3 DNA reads TGCGCCAGCAGCCAAGCGGGACTAGCTAGCACAGATACGCAGTATTTT. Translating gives CASSQAGLASTDTQYF.

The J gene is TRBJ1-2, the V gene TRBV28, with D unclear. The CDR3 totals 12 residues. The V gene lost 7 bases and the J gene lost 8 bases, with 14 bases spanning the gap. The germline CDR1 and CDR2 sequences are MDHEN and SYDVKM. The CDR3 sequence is CASTPGLYGYTF. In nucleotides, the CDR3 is TGTGCCAGCACCCCGGGTTTATACGGCTACACCTTC.

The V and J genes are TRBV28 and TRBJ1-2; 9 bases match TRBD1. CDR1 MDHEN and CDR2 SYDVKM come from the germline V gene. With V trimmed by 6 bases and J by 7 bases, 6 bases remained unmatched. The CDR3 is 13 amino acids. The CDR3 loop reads CASSLQGAGGYTF. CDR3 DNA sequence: TGTGCCAGCAGCTTACAGGGGGCGGGTGGCTACACCTTC.

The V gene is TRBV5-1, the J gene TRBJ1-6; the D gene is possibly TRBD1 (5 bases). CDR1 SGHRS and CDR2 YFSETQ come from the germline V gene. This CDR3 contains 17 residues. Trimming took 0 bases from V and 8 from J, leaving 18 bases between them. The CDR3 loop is CASSLAFGGERDSPLHF. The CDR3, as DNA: TGCGCCAGCAGCTTGGCCTTCGGGGGAGAGAGGGATTCACCCCTCCACTTT.

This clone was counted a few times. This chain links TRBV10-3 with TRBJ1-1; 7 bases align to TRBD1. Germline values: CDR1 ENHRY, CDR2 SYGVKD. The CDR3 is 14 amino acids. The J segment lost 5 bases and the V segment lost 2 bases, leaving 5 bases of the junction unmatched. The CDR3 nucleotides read TGTGCCATCAGTGAGGAAGGGGGCGATACTGAAGCTTTCTTT. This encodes CAISEEGGDTEAFF.

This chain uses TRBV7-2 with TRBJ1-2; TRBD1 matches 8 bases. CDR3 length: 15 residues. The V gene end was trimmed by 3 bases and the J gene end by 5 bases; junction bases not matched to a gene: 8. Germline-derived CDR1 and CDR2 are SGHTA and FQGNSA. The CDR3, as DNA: TGTGCCAGCAGCTTGGTTGACAGGGGTCGTTATGGCTACACCTTC. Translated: CASSLVDRGRYGYTF.

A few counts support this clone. CDR3 coding DNA: TGTGCCAGCTCGGGACAAAGCTTCTACGAGCAGTACTTC. The encoded protein is CASSGQSFYEQYF. This chain connects TRBV6-5 to TRBJ2-7, with D perhaps TRBD1 (6 bases). The germline CDR1 and CDR2 sequences are MNHEY and SVGAGI. V gave up 8 bases and J gave up 3 bases, with 14 bases separating them. The CDR3 runs to 13 residues.

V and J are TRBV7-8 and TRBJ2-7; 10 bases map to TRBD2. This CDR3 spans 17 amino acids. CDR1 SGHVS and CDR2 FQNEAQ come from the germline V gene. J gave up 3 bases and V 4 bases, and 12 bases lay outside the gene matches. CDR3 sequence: CASSSIRTSGSGYEQYF. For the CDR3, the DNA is TGTGCCAGCAGCTCAATTCGGACTAGCGGAAGTGGCTACGAGCAGTACTTC.

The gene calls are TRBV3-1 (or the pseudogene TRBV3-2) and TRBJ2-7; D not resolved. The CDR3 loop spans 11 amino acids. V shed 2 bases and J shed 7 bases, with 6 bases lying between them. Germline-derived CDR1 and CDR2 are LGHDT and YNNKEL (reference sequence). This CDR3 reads CASSQSQEQYF. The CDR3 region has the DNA TGTGCCAGCAGCCAATCCCAAGAGCAGTACTTC.

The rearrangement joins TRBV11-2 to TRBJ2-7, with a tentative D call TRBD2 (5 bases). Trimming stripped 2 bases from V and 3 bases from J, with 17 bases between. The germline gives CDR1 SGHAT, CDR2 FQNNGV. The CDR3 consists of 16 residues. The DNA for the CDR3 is TGTGCCAGCAGCTTACTGATAGGGTCGGGATTCTACGAGCAGTACTTC. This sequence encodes CASSLLIGSGFYEQYF. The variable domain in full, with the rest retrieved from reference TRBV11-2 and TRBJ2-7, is EAGVAQSPRYKIIEKRQSVAFWCNPISGHATLYWYQQILGQGPKLLIQFQNNGVVDDSQLPKDRFSAERLKGVDSTLKIQPAKLEDSAVYLCASSLLIGSGFYEQYFGPGTRLTVT.

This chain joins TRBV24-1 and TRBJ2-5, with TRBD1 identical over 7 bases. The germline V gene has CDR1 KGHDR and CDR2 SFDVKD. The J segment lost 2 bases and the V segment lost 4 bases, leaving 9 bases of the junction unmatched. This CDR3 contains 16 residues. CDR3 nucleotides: TGTGCCACCAGTGACCCAGACAGGGTGAAACAAGAGACCCAGTACTTC. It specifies CATSDPDRVKQETQYF.

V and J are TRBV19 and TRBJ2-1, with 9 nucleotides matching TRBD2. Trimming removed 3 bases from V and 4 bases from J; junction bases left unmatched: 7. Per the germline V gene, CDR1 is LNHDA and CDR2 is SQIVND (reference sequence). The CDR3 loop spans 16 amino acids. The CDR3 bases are TGTGCCAGTAGTATTACGGGACTAGCCAAATACAATGAGCAGTTCTTC. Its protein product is CASSITGLAKYNEQFF. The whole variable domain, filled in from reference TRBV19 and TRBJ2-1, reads DGGITQSPKYLFRKEGQNVTLSCEQNLNHDAMYWYRQDPGQGLRLIYYSQIVNDFQKGDIAEGYSVSREKKESFPLTVTSAQKNPTAFYLCASSITGLAKYNEQFFGPGTRLTVL.